What follows are 18 T cell receptor beta chains derived from one specimen sequenced in a study of shared clonotypes between healthy human individuals. Generated by immunoSEQ multiplex PCR, the TCRdb table keeps only in-frame clones and is missing some. Of under 2,500,000 clones in the sample, approximately 94% were seen once. The sequencing sample was made of naive CD4+ T cells sorted from blood. Subset denoted: CD45RA+ positively selected. These TCRs come from a young man in good health.

The gene calls are TRBV19 and TRBJ1-5; no definite D call. V lost 3 bases, J lost 7 bases, and 10 bases lay in between. Germline CDR1 reads LNHDA; CDR2 reads SQIVND (reference sequence). The CDR3 is made up of 13 amino acids. In nucleotides, the CDR3 is TGTGCCAGTAGTATGGGTGGCCCCCAGCCCCAGCATTTT. Translated, it gives CASSMGGPQPQHF.

The chain couples TRBV6-5 to TRBJ1-6; 9 nucleotides align to TRBD1. This CDR3 contains 14 residues. The ends lost 4 bases at V and 9 bases at J; junction bases unmatched: 4. Germline CDR1 MNHEY, CDR2 SVGAGI. As DNA, the CDR3 is TGTGCCAGCAGTTCCACGGGACAGGGTTCACCCCTCCACTTT. Translated, it gives CASSSTGQGSPLHF.

The chain couples TRBV10-3 to TRBJ1-2; 8 bases agree with TRBD1. Germline CDR1 reads ENHRY; CDR2 reads SYGVKD. This CDR3 region has 16 residues. V lost 2 bases and J lost 1; bases outside the gene matches: 6. DNA of the CDR3: TGTGCCATCAGTGAGGGTGTCGGACAGGGTAACTATGGCTACACCTTC. The encoded protein is CAISEGVGQGNYGYTF.

The chain combines TRBV7-2 with TRBJ1-3; TRBD1 matches at 8 bases. V lost 1 base and J lost 3; bases outside the gene matches: 2. The CDR3 consists of 15 residues. CDR1 and CDR2 (germline): SGHTA, FQGNSA. For the CDR3, the DNA is TGTGCCAGCAGCTTAGAGGGACAGGATGGAAACACCATATATTTT. Translation gives CASSLEGQDGNTIYF.

The rearrangement uses TRBV11-2 and TRBJ2-3; no clear D. In germline, CDR1 is SGHAT, CDR2 FQNNGV. V dropped 0 bases and J dropped 0 bases, with 10 bases sitting between them. The CDR3 spans 16 residues. CDR3 bases: TGTGCCAGCAGCTTAGAGACCGGACGGAGCACAGATACGCAGTATTTT. Amino acid sequence: CASSLETGRSTDTQYF.

On this clone: Other DNA sequences in the same sample also yield this CDR3. V is TRBV30 and J is TRBJ2-5, with unresolved D. This CDR3 has 11 residues. The germline V gene has CDR1 GTSNPN and CDR2 SVGIG (reference sequence). With 3 bases removed from V and 2 bases from J, the gap between germline ends came to 4 bases. In nucleotides, the CDR3 is TGTGCCTGGAGCGGACAAGAGACCCAGTACTTC. It is translated as CAWSGQETQYF.

The chain carries TRBV5-1 and TRBJ2-1; D is unclear. Deletions cut 2 bases from V and 6 bases from J, with 9 bases between. CDR1 and CDR2 from the germline V gene are SGHRS and YFSETQ. This CDR3 region has 13 residues. CDR3: CASSLSNSNEQFF. In nucleotides, the CDR3 is TGCGCCAGCAGCTTATCTAACTCCAATGAGCAGTTCTTC.

The rearrangement joins TRBV11-3 to TRBJ2-3, with a tentative D call TRBD1 (6 bases). V was shortened by 4 bases and J by 0 bases, with 8 bases between the two germline ends. Germline V gene sequence: CDR1 SGHNT, CDR2 YENEEA. The CDR3 runs 14 residues. CDR3 DNA: TGTGCCAGCAGCTGGGGGCATAGCACAGATACGCAGTATTTT. Its protein is CASSWGHSTDTQYF. Full variable domain (remainder filled in from reference TRBV11-3 and TRBJ2-3): EAGVVQSPRYKIIEKKQPVAFWCNPISGHNTLYWYLQNLGQGPELLIRYENEEAVDDSQLPKDRFSAERLKGVDSTLKIQPAELGDSAVYLCASSWGHSTDTQYFGPGTRLTVL.

The chain combines TRBV19 with TRBJ1-1, with D unresolved. With 5 bases removed from V and 6 bases from J, the gap between germline ends came to 25 bases. Germline V lookup: CDR1 LNHDA, CDR2 SQIVND (reference sequence). The CDR3 contains 17 residues. The CDR3 region is CASSSTASGRDVAEAFF. Written as DNA, the CDR3 is TGTGCCAGTAGTTCAACGGCGTCTGGCAGAGACGTCGCTGAAGCTTTCTTT.

Details on this clone: Other DNA sequences of this sample code for an identical CDR3. J is TRBJ1-5 and V is TRBV5-1; 7 bases are a match to TRBD1. The CDR3 totals 15 residues. Per germline, CDR1 SGHRS and CDR2 YFSETQ. V was clipped by 0 bases and J by 2 bases; unmatched bases: 2. The CDR3 loop reads CASSLGTGGNQPQHF. The CDR3 DNA reads as TGCGCCAGCAGCTTGGGAACAGGGGGCAATCAGCCCCAGCATTTT.

The chain combines TRBV5-4 with TRBJ2-5; TRBD1 is a possible D gene (6 bases). The J call is uncertain, as TRBJ2-7 better fits the DNA end. Germline CDR1 is SGHNT and CDR2 is YYREEE (reference sequence). The CDR3 contains 14 residues. The CDR3 coding sequence is TGTGCCAGCAGCTTGACAGGGCAAACCTACGAGCAGTACTTC. Its translation: CASSLTGQTYEQYF.

The V and J genes are TRBV4-3 and TRBJ1-4, with D uncertain. Looked up from germline, CDR1 is LGHNA and CDR2 is YSLEER. V was pared by 0 bases and J by 10 bases, with 24 bases between. This CDR3 is built from 18 residues. The CDR3 reads CASSQDLRGSGNEGKLFF. The DNA for the CDR3 is TGCGCCAGCAGCCAAGATCTCCGCGGTTCCGGGAATGAGGGAAAACTGTTTTTT.

This chain joins TRBV27 and TRBJ1-1, with 7 nucleotides matching TRBD1. The V gene's germline CDR1 is MNHEY and CDR2 SMNVEV (reference sequence). Trimming removed 6 bases from V and 5 bases from J; junction bases left unmatched: 9. The CDR3 extends over 14 amino acids. The CDR3 DNA reads as TGTGCCAGCAGGGCCGGGACAGCGCTTACTGAAGCTTTCTTT. Translated, it gives CASRAGTALTEAFF.

The chain combines TRBV27 with TRBJ2-3, with 8 bases fitting TRBD2. CDR1 is MNHEY, CDR2 SMNVEV, per germline (reference sequence). Unmatched junction bases numbered 2, after V lost 6 bases and J lost 0 bases. The length of the CDR3 is 14 residues. The CDR3: CASRPSGSTDTQYF. Written as DNA, the CDR3 is TGTGCCAGCAGGCCTAGCGGGAGCACAGATACGCAGTATTTT.

The gene calls are TRBV4-1 and TRBJ1-5; D is perhaps TRBD1 (5 bases). CDR1 is MGHRA and CDR2 is YSYEKL in the germline V gene. The CDR3 runs 16 residues. V shed 0 bases and J shed 7 bases, with 16 bases lying between them. Here the CDR3 DNA reads TGCGCCAGCAGCCAAGATAGGGGAACGGGAAGGCAGCCCCAGCATTTT. Translating gives CASSQDRGTGRQPQHF.

The V gene is TRBV19, the J gene TRBJ2-3, with D unresolved. Trimming pared 11 bases from V and 0 bases from J, leaving 15 bases between. The CDR3 contains 14 residues. The germline V gene has CDR1 LNHDA and CDR2 SQIVND (reference sequence). The CDR3 coding sequence is TGTGCCGTAGGGCCCACCTCTAGCACAGATACGCAGTATTTT. Amino acids: CAVGPTSSTDTQYF. Complete variable domain (other parts from reference TRBV19 and TRBJ2-3): DGGITQSPKYLFRKEGQNVTLSCEQNLNHDAMYWYRQDPGQGLRLIYYSQIVNDFQKGDIAEGYSVSREKKESFPLTVTSAQKNPTAFYLCAVGPTSSTDTQYFGPGTRLTVL.

Here the CDR3 reads CAWGTGRNNSPLHF. The CDR3 DNA is TGTGCCTGGGGGACAGGGAGGAATAATTCACCCCTCCACTTT. The gene calls are TRBV30 and TRBJ1-6; 9 positions agree with TRBD1. The germline V gene encodes CDR1 GTSNPN and CDR2 SVGIG (reference sequence). Trimming at V came to 5 bases and at J to 5 bases, leaving 4 bases not matched to a gene. The CDR3 is 14 residues long.

The rearrangement joins TRBV15 to TRBJ1-5; D may be TRBD1 (5 bases). Trimming removed 0 bases at V and 1 base at J, with 13 bases between. Per germline, CDR1 LNHNV and CDR2 YYDKDF (reference sequence). The CDR3 length is 17 residues. In DNA, the CDR3 is TGTGCCACCAGCAGAGATGGGGCAGGGAGGAGCAATCAGCCCCAGCATTTT. Translating it yields CATSRDGAGRSNQPQHF. The variable domain in full, with the rest retrieved from reference TRBV15 and TRBJ1-5, is DAMVIQNPRYQVTQFGKPVTLSCSQTLNHNVMYWYQQKSSQAPKLLFHYYDKDFNNEADTPDNFQSRRPNTSFCFLDIRSPGLGDTAMYLCATSRDGAGRSNQPQHFGDGTRLSIL.